These 15 T cell receptor beta chains were sequenced from one sample in a study of naive and memory T cell subsets. The beta constant-region primer was an equimolar mix of two oligonucleotides covering TRBC1 and TRBC2. TCRdb recomputed calls from the UMI-ligation and nested PCR reads with MiXCR, one row per CDR3 protein. The sample shows roughly 91,000 distinct CDR3 sequences, about an eighth of them seen only once. What was sequenced was central memory CD4+ T cells from blood. The receptors derive from a human donor in good health.

This clonotype was counted only a few times. The chain couples TRBV29-1 to TRBJ1-2, with D possibly TRBD1 on 5 matching bases. Trimming removed 1 base at V and 3 bases at J, with 15 bases between. Per germline, CDR1 SQVTM and CDR2 ANQGSEA. This CDR3 comprises 15 residues. The DNA of the CDR3 is TGCAGCGTTGAAGGAGGAAGGGGAGCGGACTATGGCTACACCTTC. Amino acids: CSVEGGRGADYGYTF.

This clonotype appeared once. The chain is built from TRBV5-1 and TRBJ2-3; TRBD1 matches 9 bases. The germline gives CDR1 SGHRS, CDR2 YFSETQ. Germline trimming cut 4 bases from V and 8 bases from J; bases unmatched to any gene: 8. This CDR3 is 14 amino acids long. CDR3: CASSLTGGEGTQYF. The CDR3 DNA reads TGCGCCAGCAGCCTAACAGGGGGCGAGGGTACGCAGTATTTT.

This clonotype was counted a few times. The chain links TRBV9 to TRBJ2-2, with D hard to call. The germline CDR1 and CDR2 sequences are SGDLS and YYNGEE. V lost 6 bases, J lost 0 bases, and 9 bases lay in between. The CDR3 spans 14 residues. The CDR3 here is CASMRSSNTGELFF. CDR3 in DNA: TGTGCCAGCATGAGGTCCTCGAACACCGGGGAGCTGTTTTTT.

This clonotype was picked up many times. The chain joins TRBV4-1 to TRBJ2-1; the D is unclear. From germline, CDR1 is MGHRA and CDR2 YSYEKL. The CDR3 length is 16 residues. V shed 0 bases and J shed 3 bases, with 12 bases lying between them. The CDR3 here is CASSQEGPTVYNEQFF. In nucleotides, the CDR3 is TGCGCCAGCAGCCAAGAAGGGCCTACAGTCTACAATGAGCAGTTCTTC.

Only one count was recorded for this clonotype. The chain is built from TRBV7-2 and TRBJ1-2; unclear D gene. The CDR3 covers 15 residues. Trimming took 5 bases from V and 3 from J, leaving 16 bases between them. CDR1 is SGHTA and CDR2 is FQGNSA in the germline V gene. In DNA, the CDR3 is TGTGCCAGCAGCCAGTTCCAGGTCCGCTACTATGGCTACACCTTC. It encodes CASSQFQVRYYGYTF.

The chain has TRBV7-8 and TRBJ1-2; D is unclear. This CDR3 contains 12 residues. The V end was cut by 5 bases, the J end by 7 bases, with 11 bases between. The germline V gene has CDR1 SGHVS and CDR2 FQNEAQ. The CDR3 DNA reads as TGTGCCAGCAGCGACACTGACTTTGGCTACACCTTC. Translation gives CASSDTDFGYTF.

This clonotype was seen a handful of times. J is TRBJ1-2 and V is TRBV29-1; D not certain. CDR3 length: 12 amino acids. V was pared by 4 bases and J by 7 bases, with 13 bases between. Germline CDR1 and CDR2: SQVTM and ANQGSEA. CDR3 DNA sequence: TGCAGCGTTGTAGTTAGCTACGGTGGCTACACCTTC. Residues: CSVVVSYGGYTF.

The chain carries TRBV4-2 and TRBJ2-2; perhaps TRBD2 as D (5 bases). Germline assignment: CDR1 LGHNA and CDR2 YNFKEQ. There are 16 residues in the CDR3. V gave up 7 bases and J gave up 8 bases, with 23 bases separating them. Here the CDR3 DNA reads TGTGCCAGCAAGGAGCAGGCGGGTGTAATTTCTGGGGAGCTGTTTTTT. Its translation is CASKEQAGVISGELFF.

This clonotype was seen many times. V and J are TRBV7-6 and TRBJ2-1; 12 nucleotides line up with TRBD2. This CDR3 region has 15 residues. With 4 bases clipped from V and 8 bases from J, the junction kept 6 bases outside the gene matches. The germline V gene has CDR1 SGHVS and CDR2 FNYEAQ. The CDR3 spells CASSSPTSGSDEQFF. In nucleotides, the CDR3 is TGTGCCAGCAGCTCCCCGACTAGCGGGAGTGATGAGCAGTTCTTC.

This clonotype has ten or more counts. This chain uses TRBV29-1 with TRBJ2-1; the match to TRBD2 covers 7 bases. This CDR3 comprises 12 residues. J lost 9 bases, V lost 4 bases, and 6 bases had no gene match. Per the germline V gene, CDR1 is SQVTM and CDR2 is ANQGSEA. The CDR3 DNA reads TGCAGCGTTGTTCTAGCGGCCGGTGAGCAGTTCTTC. It codes for CSVVLAAGEQFF.

This chain links TRBV6-1 with TRBJ1-5; D possibly corresponds to TRBD1 (5 bases). CDR3 length: 15 amino acids. Germline V gives CDR1 MNHNS, CDR2 SASEGT. V was pared by 8 bases and J by 7 bases, with 21 bases between. CDR3 amino acids: CASSDAPRVGQPQHF. CDR3 coding DNA: TGTGCCAGCTCCGATGCCCCCAGGGTGGGACAGCCCCAGCATTTT.

The chain is built from TRBV12-3 or TRBV12-4 and TRBJ1-2; D remains unclear. V was trimmed by 2 bases and J by 7 bases, leaving 8 bases between them. CDR3 length: 12 amino acids. The CDR3 DNA is TGTGCCAGCAGTTTACAGACTGGTGGCTACACCTTC. Amino acids: CASSLQTGGYTF.

There are a few counts of this clonotype. The chain joins TRBV20-1 to TRBJ2-7; 8 positions agree with TRBD1. The CDR3 is 13 amino acids. CDR1 is DFQATT, CDR2 SNEGSKA, per germline (reference sequence). V was pared by 7 bases and J by 3 bases, with 8 bases of the junction left unmatched. CDR3 protein: CSVAGTGNYEQYF. As DNA, the CDR3 is TGCAGTGTCGCGGGGACAGGAAACTACGAGCAGTACTTC.

V and J are TRBV20-1 and TRBJ2-7; 10 bases match TRBD2. CDR3 length equals 14 residues. The germline V gene encodes CDR1 DFQATT and CDR2 SNEGSKA (reference sequence). Trimming took 4 bases from V and 6 from J; bases not matched to a gene: 9. This CDR3 reads CSANPNSGRGEQYF. The CDR3 nucleotides read TGCAGTGCTAACCCTAACAGCGGGAGGGGCGAGCAGTACTTC.

This clonotype was found many times. The chain recombines TRBV6-5 with TRBJ2-7; TRBD2 matches at 7 bases. Per germline, CDR1 MNHEY and CDR2 SVGAGI. This CDR3 spans 14 amino acids. V was clipped by 6 bases and J by 2 bases; unmatched bases: 7. The CDR3 nucleotides read TGTGCCAGCAGCTCGGGCGGGAGTCCCTACGAGCAGTACTTC. Protein: CASSSGGSPYEQYF.